This TCR beta chain comes out of a study of Tregs in tolerant kidney transplant recipients. Study outcomes and limitations: This study did not directly address biological reproducibility.

The sample holds one count of this clone. Its antigen is as yet unknown. Unstimulated Tregs (CD4+CD25+CD127-) and CD4+CD25- non-Tregs were sorted from PBMCs. Generated by immunoSEQ multiplex PCR, the TCRdb table keeps only in-frame clones and is missing some. The table shows some 70,000 clones, with roughly 84% occurring only once. This CDR3 is 15 amino acids long. Germline assignment: CDR1 MGHRA and CDR2 YSYEKL. V trimming: 1 base; J trimming: 2 bases; junction bases outside the gene matches: 4. The V gene is TRBV4-1, the J gene TRBJ1-1; 7 bases agree with TRBD1. The receptor's source is a human donor in good health. The sequenced material came from CD4+ T cells from blood. The CDR3 here is CASSQGQGSNTEAFF. CDR3 in DNA: TGCGCCAGCAGCCAAGGACAGGGTAGTAACACTGAAGCTTTCTTT.